The 30 T cell receptor beta chains below come from one sample, sequenced in a study of T cells in Graves' hyperthyroidism and ophthalmopathy. The CDR3 regions of TCR beta were amplified from RNA transcripts. During a first-round RT-PCR of the TCR CDR3, the HTBI primer set was used. MiXCR, run by TCRdb on the multiplex PCR reads, gives a single entry per CDR3 protein. The table has hundreds of thousands of distinct CDR3 sequences, around 13% seen once. Sequencing was performed on blood. The receptors derive from a woman aged 45-65 years with Graves' ophthalmopathy.

CDR3 DNA sequence: TGCAGTGCTAGATTGGCTAGCGGGAGTAAGCCCTACGAGCAGTACTTC. Its protein product is CSARLASGSKPYEQYF. The V call is TRBV20-1, the J call TRBJ2-7; 10 nucleotides agree with TRBD2. Unmatched junction bases numbered 9, after V lost 2 bases and J lost 2 bases. The CDR3 covers 16 residues. Germline V gives CDR1 DFQATT, CDR2 SNEGSKA (reference sequence).

This clonotype was observed many times. The chain combines TRBV20-1 with TRBJ2-7, with D perhaps TRBD2 (5 bases). Per germline, CDR1 DFQATT and CDR2 SNEGSKA (reference sequence). This CDR3 contains 12 residues. Trimming stripped 2 bases from V and 3 bases from J, with 8 bases between. The CDR3 nucleotides read TGCAGTGCTAGATTAGGAGGCTACGAGCAGTACTTC. Translation: CSARLGGYEQYF.

This clonotype was found many times. The rearrangement uses TRBV3-1 and TRBJ1-1, with 11 bases aligning to TRBD1. The CDR3 is 14 amino acids. The germline V gene encodes CDR1 LGHDT and CDR2 YNNKEL (reference sequence). Trimming removed 1 base from V and 8 bases from J; junction bases left unmatched: 3. The CDR3 sequence is CASSQAGTGGEAFF. The DNA for the CDR3 is TGTGCCAGCAGCCAAGCCGGGACAGGGGGGGAAGCTTTCTTT.

With regard to this clonotype: A single base separates this from a much larger clone, so it may be a read error. The V and J genes are TRBV28 and TRBJ1-2; D perhaps matches TRBD1 (6 bases). This CDR3 is built from 15 residues. Germline V gene sequence: CDR1 MDHEN, CDR2 SYDVKM. The CDR3 spells CASSLSRGLNYGYAF. DNA of the CDR3: TGTGCCAGCAGTTTATCCAGGGGTCTAAACTATGGCTACGCCTTC.

This clonotype was seen ten or more times. The V call is TRBV5-1, the J call TRBJ2-1; 8 bases map to TRBD2. V lost 4 bases to trimming and J lost 4 bases; unmatched junction nucleotides: 7. This CDR3 has 15 amino acids. The germline CDR1 and CDR2 sequences are SGHRS and YFSETQ. The CDR3 DNA sequence: TGCGCCAGCAGCCTGAGCGGGAGTGGGTACAATGAGCAGTTCTTC. It encodes CASSLSGSGYNEQFF.

This clonotype was counted once. A much bigger clone sits one base away, suggesting this may be a read error. CDR3 DNA sequence: TGTGCCAGCAGGCGGAACTTCCAGGGGGCGCCGGGAATGAACACTGAAGCTTTCTTT. It translates to CASRRNFQGAPGMNTEAFF. V is TRBV6-2 or TRBV6-3 and J is TRBJ1-1; TRBD1 matches 8 bases. This CDR3 has 19 residues. CDR1 and CDR2 (germline): MNHEY, SVGEGT. V shed 6 bases and J 0 bases; nucleotides not matched to a gene: 18.

The genes are TRBV25-1 and TRBJ1-4, with D hard to call. The ends were cut back, 4 bases at V and 1 base at J, with 4 bases in the middle. The germline V gene has CDR1 MGHDK and CDR2 SYGVNS. CDR3 size: 13 residues. The CDR3 nucleotides are TGTGCCAGCAGTGGGGGAACTAATGAAAAACTGTTTTTT. Its translation: CASSGGTNEKLFF.

This clonotype was recorded many times. The chain carries TRBV29-1 and TRBJ1-1; TRBD1 aligns across 7 bases. The CDR3 has 16 amino acids. Germline CDR1 SQVTM, CDR2 ANQGSEA. Trimming at V came to 0 bases and at J to 4 bases, leaving 11 bases not matched to a gene. The CDR3 here is CSVEDHRGRGVTEAFF. The DNA of the CDR3 is TGCAGCGTTGAAGATCACAGGGGTCGCGGAGTCACTGAAGCTTTCTTT.

This clonotype was seen repeatedly, ten times or more. The V gene is TRBV18, the J gene TRBJ2-3, with no clear D. Germline V gene sequence: CDR1 KGHSH, CDR2 LQKENI. Between the trimmed V and J ends, which lost 2 bases and 0 bases, there was a span of 9 bases. The CDR3 spans 15 residues. CDR3 nucleotide sequence: TGTGCCAGCTCACCAAATTCACTTAGCACAGATACGCAGTATTTT. Its protein product is CASSPNSLSTDTQYF.

The rearrangement links TRBV28 to TRBJ2-7; D assignment may be TRBD1 or TRBD2 (6 bases each). The CDR3 totals 16 residues. Germline V gene lookup returns CDR1 MDHEN and CDR2 SYDVKM. V shed 2 bases and J shed 3 bases, with 17 bases lying between them. Here the CDR3 reads CASSLTSGGPIYEQYF. CDR3 nucleotides: TGTGCCAGCAGTTTAACCTCCGGGGGCCCGATCTACGAGCAGTACTTC.

This clonotype was recorded at least ten times. The gene calls are TRBV7-2 and TRBJ1-1, with 7 bases identical to TRBD1. Germline CDR1 reads SGHTA; CDR2 reads FQGNSA. The CDR3 is 15 residues long. Losses at the gene ends were 5 bases for V and 5 bases for J; bases not matched to a gene: 11. CDR3 amino acids: CASSNRGRGRTEAFF. In DNA form, the CDR3 reads TGTGCCAGCAGCAACAGGGGAAGGGGGAGGACTGAAGCTTTCTTT. Variable domain in full (rest from reference TRBV7-2 and TRBJ1-1): GAGVSQSPSNKVTEKGKDVELRCDPISGHTALYWYRQSLGQGLEFLIYFQGNSAPDKSGLPSDRFSAERTGGSVSTLTIQRTQQEDSAVYLCASSNRGRGRTEAFFGQGTRLTVV.

The gene calls are TRBV18 and TRBJ1-2; D is perhaps TRBD1 (5 bases). Deletions cut 5 bases from V and 4 bases from J, with 32 bases between. CDR1 and CDR2 from the germline V gene are KGHSH and LQKENI. The CDR3 totals 20 residues. CDR3 in DNA: TGTGCCAGCTCATCCTACCATCAGGCCCCGGATGATGAGGGGAGCTATGGCTACACCTTC. This encodes CASSSYHQAPDDEGSYGYTF.

V and J are TRBV27 and TRBJ1-4, with TRBD1 identical over 10 bases. Looked up from germline, CDR1 is MNHEY and CDR2 is SMNVEV (reference sequence). This CDR3 contains 15 residues. With 2 bases clipped from V and 8 bases from J, the junction kept 5 bases outside the gene matches. The CDR3 coding sequence is TGTGCCAGCAGTTTAGTGGGGACAGGGGTGGAAAAACTGTTTTTT. Translation: CASSLVGTGVEKLFF. The full variable domain, rest sourced from reference TRBV27 and TRBJ1-4, is EAQVTQNPRYLITVTGKKLTVTCSQNMNHEYMSWYRQDPGLGLRQIYYSMNVEVTDKGDVPEGYKVSRKEKRNFPLILESPSPNQTSLYFCASSLVGTGVEKLFFGSGTQLSVL.

This clonotype was counted many times. This chain connects TRBV7-2 to TRBJ1-5; D unresolved. V dropped 5 bases and J dropped 0 bases, with 8 bases sitting between them. Germline V CDR1 and CDR2: SGHTA, FQGNSA. The CDR3 contains 14 residues. The CDR3 sequence: CASSPVYSNQPQHF. In DNA form, the CDR3 reads TGTGCCAGCAGCCCAGTGTATAGCAATCAGCCCCAGCATTTT.

The chain combines TRBV6-1 with TRBJ1-6; no firm D call. Germline loops: CDR1 MNHNS, CDR2 SASEGT. The CDR3 is 16 residues long. V was shortened by 0 bases and J by 2 bases, with 8 bases between the two germline ends. CDR3 protein: CASSEARQAYNSPLHF. The CDR3 DNA sequence: TGTGCCAGCAGTGAAGCTCGGCAGGCCTATAATTCACCCCTCCACTTT.

This clonotype was recorded at least ten times. This chain uses TRBV4-2 with TRBJ1-1, with 10 positions matching TRBD1. In germline, CDR1 is LGHNA, CDR2 YNFKEQ. The trim removed 1 base at V and 4 bases at J, leaving 3 bases unmatched. CDR3 length equals 15 residues. The CDR3 DNA reads as TGTGCCAGCAGCCAAGGGGACAGGGGCGGCACTGAAGCTTTCTTT. Protein: CASSQGDRGGTEAFF.

The sample holds many counts of this clonotype. The chain couples TRBV27 to TRBJ1-6; 8 nucleotides match TRBD1. CDR3 length: 16 residues. Trimming took 4 bases from V and 7 from J; bases not matched to a gene: 9. Germline assignment: CDR1 MNHEY and CDR2 SMNVEV (reference sequence). The CDR3 is CASSSPGQEKNSPLHF. CDR3 nucleotide sequence: TGTGCCAGCAGTTCCCCGGGACAGGAGAAAAATTCACCCCTCCACTTT.

The chain joins TRBV24-1 to TRBJ1-2, with 11 bases that match TRBD1. Germline V lookup: CDR1 KGHDR, CDR2 SFDVKD. Trimming took 4 bases from V and 2 from J; bases not matched to a gene: 8. The CDR3 runs 17 residues. CDR3 loop: CATSDRTGGGGNYGYTF. Here the CDR3 DNA reads TGTGCCACCAGTGACAGGACAGGGGGCGGAGGCAACTATGGCTACACCTTC.

In the case of this clonotype: A read error may explain this, as a much larger clone is one base away. The chain carries TRBV7-7 and TRBJ1-5; TRBD1 is a possible D gene (6 bases). The CDR3 sequence is 14 residues long. The germline CDR1 and CDR2 sequences are SSHAT and FNYEAQ (reference sequence). CDR3 in amino acids: CASSLTGFYQPQHF. DNA for the CDR3: TGTGCTAGCAGCTTAACAGGGTTTTATCAGCCCCAGCATTTT.

This clonotype showed up many times. This chain connects TRBV20-1 to TRBJ2-3; D is unresolved. Per the germline V gene, CDR1 is DFQATT and CDR2 is SNEGSKA (reference sequence). V lost 0 bases and J lost 2, with 12 bases in between. The CDR3 sequence is 15 residues long. CDR3 protein: CSARDNGRPTDTQYF. The CDR3 DNA reads as TGCAGTGCTAGAGATAATGGCAGACCCACAGATACGCAGTATTTT.

This clonotype has just a few counts. The rearrangement uses TRBV7-8 and TRBJ2-2, with 7 bases aligning to TRBD2. Germline CDR1 reads SGHVS; CDR2 reads FQNEAQ. The ends lost 5 bases at V and 6 bases at J; junction bases unmatched: 9. This CDR3 spans 15 amino acids. The DNA of the CDR3 is TGTGCCAGCAGCAGCAGTGGGGGGGGGTCCGGGGAGCTGTTTTTT. Its protein is CASSSSGGGSGELFF.

The chain uses TRBV6-1 and TRBJ2-1, with D hard to call. V lost 6 bases to trimming and J lost 7 bases, with 10 bases between them. The CDR3 is 12 residues long. CDR1 and CDR2 from the germline V gene are MNHNS and SASEGT. The CDR3 sequence: CASSQDRNEQFF. DNA of the CDR3: TGTGCCAGCAGCCAGGACCGAAATGAGCAGTTCTTC.

This clonotype was recorded at least ten times. This sequence joins TRBV28 and TRBJ2-7; maybe TRBD1 (6 bases). Germline V gene lookup returns CDR1 MDHEN and CDR2 SYDVKM. V was pared by 2 bases and J by 6 bases, with 14 bases between. The CDR3 sequence is 14 residues long. The CDR3 DNA reads TGTGCCAGCAGTTTAAGCCCAGGGGCCATCGAGCAGTACTTC. As protein: CASSLSPGAIEQYF.

This clonotype was seen repeatedly, ten times or more. The chain employs TRBV18 and TRBJ2-3; 7 positions match TRBD2. With 4 bases clipped from V and 0 bases from J, the junction kept 7 bases outside the gene matches. Per germline, CDR1 KGHSH and CDR2 LQKENI. The CDR3 is 16 residues long. CDR3 DNA sequence: TGTGCCAGCTCACGGATGACTAGCACCAGCACAGATACGCAGTATTTT. It yields the protein CASSRMTSTSTDTQYF.

This clonotype occurred a few times. This chain uses TRBV15 with TRBJ1-5; D gene ambiguous. V lost 4 bases to trimming and J lost 5 bases, with 6 bases between them. The CDR3 runs to 12 residues. The germline V gene encodes CDR1 LNHNV and CDR2 YYDKDF (reference sequence). The CDR3 loop is CATSTPDQPQHF. CDR3 in DNA: TGTGCCACCAGCACCCCGGATCAGCCCCAGCATTTT.

V usage is TRBV11-2 and J usage is TRBJ2-3; the D gene is possibly TRBD1 (5 bases). Looked up from germline, CDR1 is SGHAT and CDR2 is FQNNGV. Deletions cut 1 base from V and 4 bases from J, with 18 bases between. CDR3 length equals 17 residues. The CDR3 protein is CASSLAMGPTWADTQYF. CDR3 DNA sequence: TGTGCCAGCAGCTTAGCCATGGGGCCTACTTGGGCAGATACGCAGTATTTT.

The sample holds many counts of this clonotype. This chain joins TRBV28 and TRBJ1-3; 7 bases align to TRBD1. Germline CDR1 is MDHEN and CDR2 is SYDVKM. The J segment lost 0 bases and the V segment lost 7 bases, leaving 9 bases of the junction unmatched. The CDR3 length is 16 residues. CDR3 residues: CASTYSGTASGNTIYF. The DNA of the CDR3 is TGTGCCAGCACTTACAGCGGGACAGCCTCTGGAAACACCATATATTTT.

At least ten counts were recorded for this clonotype. V gene TRBV27 combines with J gene TRBJ2-5; the match to TRBD1 covers 10 bases. In germline, CDR1 is MNHEY, CDR2 SMNVEV (reference sequence). The V and J ends lost 1 base and 0 bases, in that order; junction bases with no gene match: 2. This CDR3 comprises 16 residues. The CDR3 nucleotides read TGTGCCAGCAGTTTATTGGGGACAGGGGACCAAGAGACCCAGTACTTC. It translates to CASSLLGTGDQETQYF.

This clonotype was counted at least ten times. The chain recombines TRBV20-1 with TRBJ2-1; TRBD2 matches 14 bases. The V gene end was trimmed by 2 bases and the J gene end by 7 bases; junction bases not matched to a gene: 4. The germline V gene has CDR1 DFQATT and CDR2 SNEGSKA (reference sequence). The CDR3 has 15 amino acids. The CDR3 reads CSARPGLAGGNEQFF. The CDR3 DNA sequence: TGCAGTGCTAGACCCGGACTAGCGGGAGGAAATGAGCAGTTCTTC.

In this sample, this clonotype turned up a few times. This chain links TRBV5-5 with TRBJ1-1; D is perhaps TRBD1 (6 bases). Looked up from germline, CDR1 is SGHKS and CDR2 is YYEKEE (reference sequence). CDR3 length equals 12 residues. Trimming pared 4 bases from V and 9 bases from J, leaving 13 bases between. The CDR3 sequence is CASSQDRGKAFF. The CDR3 DNA reads TGTGCCAGCAGCCAGGACAGAGGAAAAGCTTTCTTT.